Listed below are T cell receptor beta chains from one sample, sequenced in a study of blood T cell repertoires in COVID-19. The repertoire was sequenced with immunoSEQ multiplex PCR; TCRdb's copy has only in-frame clones and lacks some. The data show 340,000 or so clones, roughly 84% seen once. The sequenced material came from peripheral blood. The receptors originated from a man in his fifties or sixties with active or convalescent COVID-19. The CDR3 runs from the conserved cysteine through the conserved F or W. The D gene is left open where the match is weak. Where a row states a size, it is once, few, many or the class of an expanded clone; other rows omit it.

clone_size: .; j_call: TRBJ1-1; d_call: TRBD1; cdr3_length: 13; v_call: TRBV18; cdr3_aa: CASSLTGDTEAFF; cdr3_nt: TGTGCCAGCTCACTGACAGGGGACACTGAAGCTTTCTTT
clone_size: .; j_call: TRBJ2-7; d_call: .; cdr3_length: 14; v_call: TRBV5-1; cdr3_aa: CASGASRIDGEQYF; cdr3_nt: TGCGCCAGCGGGGCGAGCCGTATAGACGGCGAGCAGTACTTC
clone_size: .; j_call: TRBJ2-7; d_call: .; cdr3_length: 15; v_call: TRBV11-2; cdr3_aa: CASSLQSSPLYEQYF; cdr3_nt: TGTGCCAGCAGCTTACAGTCTAGCCCCCTCTACGAGCAGTACTTC
clone_size: once; j_call: TRBJ2-5; d_call: TRBD2; cdr3_length: 15; v_call: TRBV6-5; cdr3_aa: CASSYEREAEKTQYF; cdr3_nt: TGTGCCAGCAGTTACGAGCGGGAGGCGGAAAAGACCCAGTACTTC
clone_size: .; j_call: TRBJ2-7; d_call: TRBD1; cdr3_length: 14; v_call: TRBV18; cdr3_aa: CASSVGQGRSEQYF; cdr3_nt: TGTGCCAGCTCCGTAGGACAGGGAAGGTCCGAGCAGTACTTC
clone_size: few; j_call: TRBJ2-1; d_call: .; cdr3_length: 13; v_call: TRBV2; cdr3_aa: CASSVYRGNEQFF; cdr3_nt: TGTGCCAGCAGTGTTTATCGAGGAAATGAGCAGTTCTTC
clone_size: .; j_call: TRBJ2-1; d_call: .; cdr3_length: 15; v_call: TRBV2; cdr3_aa: CASSVGGSSYNEQFF; cdr3_nt: TGTGCCAGCAGTGTTGGAGGGAGCTCCTACAATGAGCAGTTCTTC
clone_size: .; j_call: TRBJ1-1; d_call: .; cdr3_length: 17; v_call: TRBV18; cdr3_aa: CASSPLQLARGETEAFF; cdr3_nt: TGTGCCAGCTCACCACTTCAGTTAGCCCGGGGGGAGACTGAAGCTTTCTTT
clone_size: .; j_call: TRBJ2-3; d_call: TRBD2; cdr3_length: 19; v_call: TRBV9; cdr3_aa: CASSSRFPLAGGSTDTQYF; cdr3_nt: TGTGCCAGCAGCTCCCGTTTTCCACTAGCGGGGGGAAGCACAGATACGCAGTATTTT
clone_size: .; j_call: TRBJ2-2; d_call: TRBD1; cdr3_length: 16; v_call: TRBV28; cdr3_aa: CASSRRQGIGTGELFF; cdr3_nt: TGTGCCAGCAGCCGAAGACAGGGAATCGGGACCGGGGAGCTGTTTTTT
clone_size: .; j_call: TRBJ1-5; d_call: .; cdr3_length: 16; v_call: TRBV19; cdr3_aa: CASSILGGAGNQPQHF; cdr3_nt: TGTGCCAGTAGTATTCTTGGGGGCGCGGGCAATCAGCCCCAGCATTTT
clone_size: .; j_call: TRBJ1-2; d_call: TRBD1; cdr3_length: 17; v_call: TRBV5-6; cdr3_aa: CASSPADRSQTKYGYTF; cdr3_nt: TGTGCCAGCAGCCCAGCGGACAGGTCCCAGACTAAATATGGCTACACCTTC
clone_size: .; j_call: TRBJ2-5; d_call: .; cdr3_length: 20; v_call: TRBV3-1/TRBV3-2; cdr3_aa: CASSQENWPRAGGYQETQYF; cdr3_nt: TGTGCCAGCAGCCAAGAAAACTGGCCGCGAGCTGGGGGGTACCAAGAGACCCAGTACTTC
clone_size: .; j_call: TRBJ2-1; d_call: TRBD1; cdr3_length: 13; v_call: TRBV29-1; cdr3_aa: CSVEGQVSDEQFF; cdr3_nt: TGCAGCGTTGAGGGACAGGTTTCCGATGAGCAGTTCTTC
clone_size: .; j_call: TRBJ2-7; d_call: .; cdr3_length: 11; v_call: TRBV2; cdr3_aa: CASGGIYEQYF; cdr3_nt: TGTGCCAGCGGGGGCATCTACGAGCAGTACTTC
clone_size: .; j_call: TRBJ2-4; d_call: TRBD2; cdr3_length: 15; v_call: TRBV2; cdr3_aa: CAIPEYGQRGNIQYF; cdr3_nt: TGTGCCATCCCGGAGTACGGCCAGCGGGGAAACATTCAGTACTTC
clone_size: .; j_call: TRBJ1-1; d_call: TRBD1; cdr3_length: 14; v_call: TRBV6-5; cdr3_aa: CASRMGQEGIEAFF; cdr3_nt: TGTGCCAGCAGGATGGGACAGGAAGGAATTGAAGCTTTCTTT
clone_size: .; j_call: TRBJ1-5; d_call: .; cdr3_length: 15; v_call: TRBV7-2; cdr3_aa: CASSLVRGGNQPQHF; cdr3_nt: TGTGCCAGCAGCTTAGTGAGAGGGGGTAATCAGCCCCAGCATTTT
clone_size: once; j_call: TRBJ1-1; d_call: .; cdr3_length: 11; v_call: TRBV19; cdr3_aa: CASRQNTEAFF; cdr3_nt: TGTGCCAGTCGACAAAACACTGAAGCTTTCTTT
clone_size: .; j_call: TRBJ2-1; d_call: .; cdr3_length: 15; v_call: TRBV2; cdr3_aa: CASSEMRLTYNEQFF; cdr3_nt: TGTGCCAGCAGTGAAATGAGGTTGACGTACAATGAGCAGTTCTTC
clone_size: .; j_call: TRBJ1-3; d_call: .; cdr3_length: 15; v_call: TRBV11-2; cdr3_aa: CASSLSQFSGNTIYF; cdr3_nt: TGTGCCAGCAGCTTATCTCAGTTCTCTGGAAACACCATATATTTT
clone_size: .; j_call: TRBJ1-1; d_call: .; cdr3_length: 16; v_call: TRBV2; cdr3_aa: CASSEFGGAGKTEAFF; cdr3_nt: TGTGCCAGCAGTGAATTTGGGGGGGCAGGGAAAACTGAAGCTTTCTTT
clone_size: .; j_call: TRBJ2-7; d_call: TRBD1; cdr3_length: 15; v_call: TRBV11-3; cdr3_aa: CASSITGTGDYEQYF; cdr3_nt: TGTGCCAGCAGCATAACCGGGACAGGGGACTACGAGCAGTACTTC
clone_size: few; j_call: TRBJ1-5; d_call: TRBD1; cdr3_length: 15; v_call: TRBV5-1; cdr3_aa: CASSPGTVFNQPQHF; cdr3_nt: TGCGCCAGCAGCCCCGGGACAGTTTTCAATCAGCCCCAGCATTTT